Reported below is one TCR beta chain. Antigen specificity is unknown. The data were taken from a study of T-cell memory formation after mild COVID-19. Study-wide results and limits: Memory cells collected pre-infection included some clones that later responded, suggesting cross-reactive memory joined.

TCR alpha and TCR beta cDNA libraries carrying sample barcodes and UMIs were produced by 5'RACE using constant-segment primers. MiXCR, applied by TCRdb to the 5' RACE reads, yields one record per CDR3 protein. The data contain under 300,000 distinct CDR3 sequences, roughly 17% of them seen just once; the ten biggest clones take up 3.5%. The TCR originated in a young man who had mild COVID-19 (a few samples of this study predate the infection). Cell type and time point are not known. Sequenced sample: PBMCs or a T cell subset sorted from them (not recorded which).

The CDR3 bases are TGCGCCAGCAGCCGAGACAGATCTCAGGGCTACACCTTC. It codes for CASSRDRSQGYTF. The V call is TRBV4-1, the J call TRBJ1-2; possibly TRBD1 for D (5 bases). V was pared by 4 bases and J by 8 bases, with 14 bases between. There are 13 residues in the CDR3. Germline lookup yields CDR1 MGHRA and CDR2 YSYEKL.